The 26 T cell receptor beta chains below were found in one sample sequenced in a study of CD8 T cells in Susac syndrome. RNA totalling roughly 0.45 to 1 ug underwent reverse transcription with random hexamers. TCRdb redid the calling of the immunoSEQ multiplex PCR reads with MiXCR, one entry per CDR3 protein. The profile shows 120,000 to 150,000 distinct CDR3 sequences, approximately 94% of them singletons. Sequencing input: CD4+ T cells from PBMCs. All receptors derive from a human donor in good health.

The chain uses TRBV19 and TRBJ1-1; the D is unclear. The CDR3 has 16 residues. Germline assignment: CDR1 LNHDA and CDR2 SQIVND (reference sequence). V was pared by 3 bases and J by 7 bases, with 21 bases between. CDR3 nucleotides: TGTGCCAGTAGTATTGGGGAAGTCACAGTCGTGGGTGAAGCTTTCTTT. It is translated as CASSIGEVTVVGEAFF.

The chain employs TRBV5-4 and TRBJ2-1, with 11 bases lining up with TRBD2. The CDR3 covers 17 residues. CDR1 is SGHNT, CDR2 YYREEE, per germline (reference sequence). J was trimmed by 5 bases and V by 1 base; bases with no gene match: 8. The CDR3 reads CASSLSLAGGNNNEQFF. CDR3 in DNA: TGTGCCAGCAGCTTGAGTTTAGCGGGGGGGAATAACAATGAGCAGTTCTTC.

The V and J genes are TRBV3-1 and TRBJ1-2, with 7 nucleotides matching TRBD1. The CDR3 is made up of 12 amino acids. Trimming removed 4 bases from V and 7 bases from J; junction bases left unmatched: 3. Germline V gives CDR1 LGHDT, CDR2 YNNKEL (reference sequence). Written as DNA, the CDR3 is TGTGCCAGCAGCCGGCCAGGGGGTGGCTACACCTTC. Translation gives CASSRPGGGYTF.

The gene calls are TRBV11-2 and TRBJ1-3; D call uncertain. This CDR3 is built from 11 residues. V was clipped by 5 bases and J by 6 bases, with 5 bases between them. Germline V gene sequence: CDR1 SGHAT, CDR2 FQNNGV. CDR3 sequence (DNA): TGTGCCAGCAGCCTGGAAAACACCATATATTTT. It encodes CASSLENTIYF.

The rearrangement uses TRBV12-3 or TRBV12-4 and TRBJ2-1; possible D gene TRBD2, 5 bases. V was trimmed by 7 bases and J by 0 bases, leaving 10 bases between them. This CDR3 comprises 14 residues. Here the CDR3 reads CASKRRDSYNEQFF. The CDR3 DNA is TGTGCCAGCAAACGCCGGGACTCCTACAATGAGCAGTTCTTC.

The chain employs TRBV15 and TRBJ2-7, with D tentatively TRBD1 or TRBD2 (5 bases each). There are 16 residues in the CDR3. Germline values: CDR1 LNHNV, CDR2 YYDKDF (reference sequence). Between the trimmed V and J ends, which lost 0 bases and 2 bases, there was a span of 14 bases. CDR3 DNA sequence: TGTGCCACCAGCAGAGATTTAGGGACGGCAACCTACGAGCAGTACTTC. It specifies CATSRDLGTATYEQYF.

This clonotype has just one count. This rearrangement joins TRBV20-1 to TRBJ1-2; 9 positions agree with TRBD1. V shed 5 bases, J shed 6 bases, and the junction held 1 base outside the gene matches. Germline V gene lookup returns CDR1 DFQATT and CDR2 SNEGSKA (reference sequence). CDR3 length equals 11 residues. CDR3 residues: CSARTGDGYTF. Here the CDR3 DNA reads TGCAGTGCTCGGACAGGGGATGGCTACACCTTC.

The chain links TRBV9 to TRBJ2-7, with 7 bases identical to TRBD1. V lost 0 bases to trimming and J lost 7 bases; unmatched junction nucleotides: 10. This CDR3 has 15 residues. The germline V gene has CDR1 SGDLS and CDR2 YYNGEE. CDR3 DNA: TGTGCCAGCAGCGTAGGGGGACAGCCCCTACTGGAGCAGTACTTC. This gives the protein CASSVGGQPLLEQYF. The full variable domain, completed using reference TRBV9 and TRBJ2-7, is DSGVTQTPKHLITATGQRVTLRCSPRSGDLSVYWYQQSLDQGLQFLIQYYNGEERAKGNILERFSAQQFPDLHSELNLSSLELGDSALYFCASSVGGQPLLEQYFGPGTRLTVT.

J is TRBJ1-5 and V is TRBV9; 7 bases map to TRBD1. The CDR3 runs to 15 residues. Germline values: CDR1 SGDLS, CDR2 YYNGEE. Losses at the gene ends were 5 bases for V and 6 bases for J; bases not matched to a gene: 11. DNA for the CDR3: TGTGCCAGCAGTCGCGGGACAGCCAGGGTTCAGCCCCAGCATTTT. It specifies CASSRGTARVQPQHF. Filled out from reference TRBV9 and TRBJ1-5, the complete variable domain reads DSGVTQTPKHLITATGQRVTLRCSPRSGDLSVYWYQQSLDQGLQFLIQYYNGEERAKGNILERFSAQQFPDLHSELNLSSLELGDSALYFCASSRGTARVQPQHFGDGTRLSIL.

Here the CDR3 reads CASSLRDLRVPYTEAFF. The DNA of the CDR3 is TGTGCCAGCAGTTTAAGGGACTTAAGGGTCCCTTACACTGAAGCTTTCTTT. The chain couples TRBV27 to TRBJ1-1; D is perhaps TRBD1 (5 bases). Deletions cut 2 bases from V and 3 bases from J, with 19 bases between. CDR3 length equals 17 residues. Germline V gene lookup returns CDR1 MNHEY and CDR2 SMNVEV (reference sequence).

J is TRBJ1-5 and V is TRBV30; no definite D call. In germline, CDR1 is GTSNPN, CDR2 SVGIG (reference sequence). The CDR3 spans 15 residues. V gave up 0 bases and J gave up 0 bases, with 9 bases separating them. The DNA of the CDR3 is TGTGCCTGGAGTGTTGGCGGGAATAGCAATCAGCCCCAGCATTTT. Protein: CAWSVGGNSNQPQHF.

The chain employs TRBV4-2 and TRBJ2-3; 14 bases match TRBD2. This CDR3 has 18 residues. The germline V gene encodes CDR1 LGHNA and CDR2 YNFKEQ. The J segment lost 2 bases and the V segment lost 4 bases, leaving 8 bases of the junction unmatched. CDR3 coding DNA: TGTGCCAGCAGCCCTGGGACTAGCGGGGGAATCCCCACAGATACGCAGTATTTT. This gives the protein CASSPGTSGGIPTDTQYF.

This chain connects TRBV5-1 to TRBJ2-7; D call uncertain. Germline V lookup: CDR1 SGHRS, CDR2 YFSETQ. The CDR3 has 15 amino acids. With 0 bases removed from V and 4 bases from J, the gap between germline ends came to 14 bases. The CDR3 bases are TGCGCCAGCAGCTTGGCAGCCGTGCCCCAGTACGAGCAGTACTTC. Protein: CASSLAAVPQYEQYF.

J is TRBJ1-4 and V is TRBV9, with D possibly being TRBD1 (5 bases). Germline loops: CDR1 SGDLS, CDR2 YYNGEE. The CDR3 has 17 residues. Trimming stripped 0 bases from V and 3 bases from J, with 15 bases between. The CDR3 sequence: CASSVGGGGEANEKLFF. DNA for the CDR3: TGTGCCAGCAGCGTAGGAGGAGGAGGGGAAGCTAATGAAAAACTGTTTTTT.

The chain couples TRBV5-1 to TRBJ2-2, with 14 bases aligning to TRBD2. J gave up 0 bases and V 0 bases, and 1 base lay outside the gene matches. The CDR3 sequence is 18 residues long. Germline V lookup: CDR1 SGHRS, CDR2 YFSETQ. The CDR3 loop reads CASSLGLAGGPNTGELFF. The CDR3 region has the DNA TGCGCCAGCAGCTTGGGACTAGCGGGAGGGCCGAACACCGGGGAGCTGTTTTTT.

The V call is TRBV10-3, the J call TRBJ2-7; 7 bases map to TRBD2. Per the germline V gene, CDR1 is ENHRY and CDR2 is SYGVKD. This CDR3 is built from 15 residues. The V segment lost 0 bases and the J segment 4 bases; nucleotides outside the gene matches: 6. The CDR3 sequence: CAISESAGELYEQYF. The CDR3 DNA reads TGTGCCATCAGTGAGTCGGCGGGAGAGTTATACGAGCAGTACTTC.

This clonotype was seen only a few times. V and J are TRBV29-1 and TRBJ2-7; the match to TRBD1 covers 9 bases. CDR3 length equals 12 residues. Germline V gene lookup returns CDR1 SQVTM and CDR2 ANQGSEA. V shed 6 bases and J 5 bases; nucleotides not matched to a gene: 5. The CDR3 is CSVGQGFNEQYF. CDR3 coding DNA: TGCAGCGTAGGACAGGGGTTCAACGAGCAGTACTTC.

The chain combines TRBV7-9 with TRBJ2-7; D tentatively reads TRBD1 or TRBD2 (5 bases each). Germline V CDR1 and CDR2: SEHNR, FQNEAQ (reference sequence). Trimming cost V 4 bases and J 1 base, with 8 bases left between them. CDR3 length: 13 residues. The CDR3 here is CASSWDPSYEQYF. The DNA for the CDR3 is TGTGCCAGCAGCTGGGACCCATCCTACGAGCAGTACTTC.

This clonotype was seen once. The genes are TRBV4-1 and TRBJ1-2; D gene uncertain. The CDR3 covers 15 residues. The germline V gene has CDR1 MGHRA and CDR2 YSYEKL. Trimming took 0 bases from V and 4 from J, leaving 12 bases between them. The CDR3 sequence: CASSQDYPGSYGYTF. CDR3 nucleotide sequence: TGCGCCAGCAGCCAAGATTATCCGGGGTCCTATGGCTACACCTTC.

The CDR3 DNA reads as TGTGCCAGCAGCTCCGGCAGGTTGGGCTACACCTTC. This sequence encodes CASSSGRLGYTF. This sequence joins TRBV12-3 or TRBV12-4 and TRBJ1-2; D is unresolved. The CDR3 runs 12 residues. V lost 6 bases and J lost 8, with 13 bases in between.

J is TRBJ1-2 and V is TRBV5-1; 8 bases agree with TRBD1. This CDR3 comprises 14 residues. Germline loops: CDR1 SGHRS, CDR2 YFSETQ. V shed 0 bases, J shed 6 bases, and the junction held 4 bases outside the gene matches. The CDR3 spells CASSLVGRGHGYTF. CDR3 nucleotide sequence: TGCGCCAGCAGCTTGGTCGGCAGGGGGCATGGCTACACCTTC.

The rearrangement links TRBV30 to TRBJ2-7, with no clear D. The germline CDR1 and CDR2 sequences are GTSNPN and SVGIG (reference sequence). The length of the CDR3 is 12 residues. V lost 2 bases and J 3 bases, leaving 8 bases between the germline ends. The DNA of the CDR3 is TGTGCCTGGAGTCCGGACCGCTACGAGCAGTACTTC. It specifies CAWSPDRYEQYF.

CDR3 protein: CASSATANTEAFF. CDR3 coding DNA: TGTGCCAGTAGTGCGACAGCGAACACTGAAGCTTTCTTT. The chain combines TRBV19 with TRBJ1-1; a possible D gene is TRBD1 (5 bases). This CDR3 comprises 13 residues. CDR1 is LNHDA, CDR2 SQIVND, per germline (reference sequence). V lost 5 bases and J lost 1, with 8 bases in between. Supplemented by reference TRBV19 and TRBJ1-1, the full variable domain reads DGGITQSPKYLFRKEGQNVTLSCEQNLNHDAMYWYRQDPGQGLRLIYYSQIVNDFQKGDIAEGYSVSREKKESFPLTVTSAQKNPTAFYLCASSATANTEAFFGQGTRLTVV.

The V and J genes are TRBV3-1 and TRBJ2-1, with D hard to call. Germline V gene lookup returns CDR1 LGHDT and CDR2 YNNKEL (reference sequence). This CDR3 is built from 15 residues. V was clipped by 1 base and J by 2 bases, with 9 bases between them. The CDR3 DNA sequence: TGTGCCAGCAGCCAAGGTCGGCTAGCCTACAATGAGCAGTTCTTC. Protein sequence: CASSQGRLAYNEQFF.

This CDR3 reads CASSLMQGGTDTQYF. The CDR3 coding sequence is TGTGCCAGCAGCTTGATGCAGGGGGGAACAGATACGCAGTATTTT. The chain couples TRBV5-6 to TRBJ2-3, with D possibly matching TRBD1 (7 bases). The CDR3 runs 15 residues. The V end was cut by 1 base, the J end by 3 bases, with 12 bases between. CDR1 and CDR2 from the germline V gene are SGHDT and YYEEEE.

V usage is TRBV19 and J usage is TRBJ2-3; D is undetermined. Germline CDR1 is LNHDA and CDR2 is SQIVND (reference sequence). There are 13 residues in the CDR3. V was pared by 6 bases and J by 2 bases, with 9 bases between. The CDR3 protein is CASSWTVTDTQYF. CDR3 nucleotides: TGTGCCAGTAGCTGGACCGTCACAGATACGCAGTATTTT.